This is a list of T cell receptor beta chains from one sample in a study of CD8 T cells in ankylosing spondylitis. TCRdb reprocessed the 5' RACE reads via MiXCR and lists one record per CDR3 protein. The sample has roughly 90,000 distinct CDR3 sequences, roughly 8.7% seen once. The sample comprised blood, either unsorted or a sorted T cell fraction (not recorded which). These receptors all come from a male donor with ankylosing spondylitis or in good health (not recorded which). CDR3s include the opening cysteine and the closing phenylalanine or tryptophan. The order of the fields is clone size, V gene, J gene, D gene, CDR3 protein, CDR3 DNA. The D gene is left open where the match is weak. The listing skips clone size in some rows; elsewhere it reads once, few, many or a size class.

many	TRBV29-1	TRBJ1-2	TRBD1	CSLGLGTGGDYGYTF	TGCAGCCTCGGCCTAGGGACAGGGGGCGACTATGGCTACACCTTC
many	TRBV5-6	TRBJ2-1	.	CASSRWTEVKQFF	TGTGCCAGCAGCCGCTGGACAGAAGTTAAGCAGTTCTTC
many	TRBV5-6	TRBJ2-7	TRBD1	CASSFGTGGYEQYF	TGTGCCAGCAGCTTTGGGACAGGGGGCTACGAGCAGTACTTC
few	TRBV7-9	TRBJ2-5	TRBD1	CASSSPDREETQYF	TGTGCCAGCAGCTCACCGGACAGGGAGGAGACCCAGTACTTC
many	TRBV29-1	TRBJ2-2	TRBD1	CSVEGQGVGELFF	TGCAGCGTTGAAGGACAGGGGGTCGGGGAGCTGTTTTTT
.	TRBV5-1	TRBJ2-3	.	CASSFASRTLTDTQYF	TGCGCCAGCAGCTTCGCATCGAGGACCCTCACAGATACGCAGTATTTT
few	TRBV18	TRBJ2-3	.	CASSPGTHTDTQYF	TGTGCCAGCTCACCCGGGACCCACACAGATACGCAGTATTTT
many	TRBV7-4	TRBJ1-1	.	CASGARGIDTEAFF	TGTGCCAGCGGGGCCCGGGGAATCGACACTGAAGCTTTCTTT
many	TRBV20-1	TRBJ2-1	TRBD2	CSARDPLSGGPFNEQFF	TGCAGTGCTAGAGACCCCCTTAGCGGGGGGCCCTTCAATGAGCAGTTCTTC
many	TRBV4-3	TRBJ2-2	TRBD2	CASSHGTSVRELFF	TGCGCCAGCAGCCATGGGACTAGCGTCCGGGAGCTGTTTTTT
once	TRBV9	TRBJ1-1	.	CASSPTNGRTEAFF	TGTGCCAGCAGCCCGACCAACGGGCGCACTGAAGCTTTCTTT
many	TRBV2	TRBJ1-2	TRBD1	CASSWTGVDYGYTF	TGTGCCAGCAGTTGGACAGGGGTGGACTATGGCTACACCTTC
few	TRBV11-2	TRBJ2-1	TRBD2	CASSSKGLAGADEQFF	TGTGCCAGCAGCTCAAAGGGCCTAGCGGGGGCGGACGAGCAGTTCTTC
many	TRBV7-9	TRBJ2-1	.	CASSLQPERDEQFF	TGTGCCAGCAGCTTACAGCCGGAAAGGGATGAGCAGTTCTTC
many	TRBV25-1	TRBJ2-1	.	CASHAGTASYNEQFF	TGTGCCAGTCATGCCGGGACGGCAAGTTACAATGAGCAGTTCTTC
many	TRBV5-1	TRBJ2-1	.	CASSWVGGRNNEQFF	TGCGCCAGCAGCTGGGTTGGGGGAAGAAACAATGAGCAGTTCTTC
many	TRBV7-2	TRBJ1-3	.	CASSLVRARRGNTIYF	TGTGCCAGCAGCTTAGTGAGGGCGCGACGTGGAAACACCATATATTTT
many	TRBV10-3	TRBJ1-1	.	CAITRKGETEAFF	TGTGCCATCACTCGGAAGGGTGAAACTGAAGCTTTCTTT
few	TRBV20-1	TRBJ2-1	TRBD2	CSATSGRTYNEQFF	TGCAGTGCCACTAGCGGGAGAACCTACAATGAGCAGTTCTTC
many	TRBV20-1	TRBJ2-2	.	CSARGGRETGELFF	TGCAGTGCCAGAGGGGGGAGAGAGACCGGGGAGCTGTTTTTT
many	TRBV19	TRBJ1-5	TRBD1	CASSIARDRRGNQPQHF	TGTGCCAGTAGTATAGCCCGGGACAGAAGGGGGAATCAGCCCCAGCATTTT
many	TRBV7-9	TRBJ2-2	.	CASSLRQGGGTGELFF	TGTGCCAGCAGCCTGCGGCAGGGAGGGGGAACCGGGGAGCTGTTTTTT
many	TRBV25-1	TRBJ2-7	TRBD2	CASSEASGSYEQYF	TGTGCCAGCAGTGAAGCTAGCGGTTCCTACGAGCAGTACTTC
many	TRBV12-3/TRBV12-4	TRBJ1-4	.	CASSHGWATNEKLFF	TGTGCCAGCAGTCACGGTTGGGCAACTAATGAAAAACTGTTTTTT
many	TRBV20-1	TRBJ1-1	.	CSARASFTEAFF	TGCAGTGCTAGGGCTTCCTTCACTGAAGCTTTCTTT
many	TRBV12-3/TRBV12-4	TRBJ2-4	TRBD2	CASSLDTSGAIQYF	TGTGCCAGCAGTTTAGACACTAGCGGGGCCATTCAGTACTTC
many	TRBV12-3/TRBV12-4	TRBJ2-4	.	CASSFSDGGPGVVQYF	TGTGCCAGCAGTTTTTCTGATGGAGGGCCTGGGGTGGTTCAGTACTTC